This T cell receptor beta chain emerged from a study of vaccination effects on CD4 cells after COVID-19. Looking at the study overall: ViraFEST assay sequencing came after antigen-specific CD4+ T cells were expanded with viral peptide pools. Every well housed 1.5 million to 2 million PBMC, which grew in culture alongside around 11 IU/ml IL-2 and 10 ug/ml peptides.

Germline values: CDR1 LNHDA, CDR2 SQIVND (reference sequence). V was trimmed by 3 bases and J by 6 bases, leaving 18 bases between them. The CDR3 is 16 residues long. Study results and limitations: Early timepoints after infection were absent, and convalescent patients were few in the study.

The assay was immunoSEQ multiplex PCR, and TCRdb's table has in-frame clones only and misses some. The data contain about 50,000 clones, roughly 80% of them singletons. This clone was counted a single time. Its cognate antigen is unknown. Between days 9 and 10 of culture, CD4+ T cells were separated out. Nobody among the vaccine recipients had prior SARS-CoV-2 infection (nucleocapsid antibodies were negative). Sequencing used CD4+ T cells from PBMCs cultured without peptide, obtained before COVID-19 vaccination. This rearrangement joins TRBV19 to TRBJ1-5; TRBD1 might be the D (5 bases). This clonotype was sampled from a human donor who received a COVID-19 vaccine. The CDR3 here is CASSIPSGGLAQPQHF. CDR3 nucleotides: TGTGCCAGTAGTATCCCCAGTGGGGGTCTCGCTCAGCCCCAGCATTTT.